Listed here are 23 T cell receptor beta chains from one sample, sequenced in a study of blood T cells in healthy people across ages. A second 7 to 11 cycle PCR used barcoded and J-beta primers. TCRdb ran MiXCR on the 5' RACE reads and lists one entry per CDR3 protein. The sample has about 1.1 million distinct CDR3 sequences; 30% to 40% are singletons. The sequenced sample consisted of blood. The source is a man between 18 and 29 years old in good health.

Here the CDR3 reads CASSGQGPAYEQYF. For the CDR3, the DNA is TGTGCCAGCAGCGGACAGGGCCCTGCCTACGAGCAGTACTTC. The V and J genes are TRBV28 and TRBJ2-7; TRBD1 agrees at 8 bases. The CDR3 runs to 14 residues. V shed 6 bases and J 2 bases; nucleotides not matched to a gene: 6. Germline CDR1 reads MDHEN; CDR2 reads SYDVKM. Variable domain in full (rest from reference TRBV28 and TRBJ2-7): DVKVTQSSRYLVKRTGEKVFLECVQDMDHENMFWYRQDPGLGLRLIYFSYDVKMKEKGDIPEGYSVSREKKERFSLILESASTNQTSMYLCASSGQGPAYEQYFGPGTRLTVT.

The V and J genes are TRBV5-1 and TRBJ2-5; the D is unclear. V dropped 6 bases and J dropped 2 bases, with 8 bases sitting between them. CDR1 is SGHRS, CDR2 YFSETQ, per germline. This CDR3 has 12 residues. This CDR3 is CASKGRQETQYF. In DNA form, the CDR3 reads TGCGCCAGCAAGGGAAGACAAGAGACCCAGTACTTC.

The rearrangement joins TRBV28 to TRBJ1-5; 7 bases map to TRBD1. This CDR3 comprises 15 residues. V trimming: 6 bases; J trimming: 6 bases; junction bases outside the gene matches: 11. Germline V gene sequence: CDR1 MDHEN, CDR2 SYDVKM. In DNA, the CDR3 is TGTGCCAGCAGCCTACTAGTAGGGGGCAGTCAGCCCCAGCATTTT. Translating it yields CASSLLVGGSQPQHF.

As regards this clonotype: A clone one base away is much larger, so this may be a read error. The gene calls are TRBV12-3 or TRBV12-4 and TRBJ2-1, with a weak D call TRBD2 (9 bases). CDR3 size: 16 residues. As DNA, the CDR3 is TGTGCCGGCAGTGACAGGGGACTAGCCGCCTACAATGAGCAGTTCTTC. This encodes CAGSDRGLAAYNEQFF.

The V gene is TRBV12-3 or TRBV12-4, the J gene TRBJ1-1; D is possibly TRBD1 (5 bases). The CDR3 extends over 13 amino acids. The germline V and J ends were trimmed by 3 bases and 6 bases, with 11 bases remaining between them. Here the CDR3 reads CASSFTGLAEAFF. In nucleotides, the CDR3 is TGTGCCAGCAGTTTTACAGGACTCGCTGAAGCTTTCTTT.

The chain is built from TRBV5-6 and TRBJ2-4, with D unresolved. The CDR3 totals 13 residues. Trimming cost V 1 base and J 13 bases, with 15 bases left between them. CDR1 and CDR2 from the germline V gene are SGHDT and YYEEEE. The CDR3 region is CASSLISVNVQYF. In nucleotides, the CDR3 is TGTGCCAGCAGCTTGATTTCAGTCAACGTACAGTACTTC.

This clonotype was seen a few times. The chain uses TRBV6-5 and TRBJ1-4; D gene ambiguous. The CDR3 runs 14 residues. V shed 3 bases and J shed 2 bases, with 7 bases lying between them. Germline loops: CDR1 MNHEY, CDR2 SVGAGI. CDR3 in DNA: TGTGCCAGCAGTTATGGGCGTACTAATGAAAAACTGTTTTTT. Translating it yields CASSYGRTNEKLFF.

The chain has TRBV7-9 and TRBJ1-5, with TRBD1 as a possible D gene (5 bases). V dropped 5 bases and J dropped 2 bases, with 22 bases sitting between them. The CDR3 loop spans 18 amino acids. Germline CDR1 reads SEHNR; CDR2 reads FQNEAQ (reference sequence). The CDR3 DNA follows: TGTGCCAGCAGCGATACTTCGACAGACCCCTCCCGCAATCAGCCCCAGCATTTT. Translating it yields CASSDTSTDPSRNQPQHF.

This clonotype turned up a few times. CDR3 protein: CASSLYGTSYSYNEQFF. The CDR3 DNA reads as TGTGCCAGCAGTTTATACGGGACAAGCTACTCCTACAATGAGCAGTTCTTC. V usage is TRBV28 and J usage is TRBJ2-1; D perhaps matches TRBD1 (6 bases). From germline, CDR1 is MDHEN and CDR2 SYDVKM. This CDR3 region has 17 residues. The V end lost 1 base, the J end lost 0 bases, and 13 bases lay between the germline ends.

The gene calls are TRBV11-2 and TRBJ2-5; 12 bases are shared with TRBD2. V was clipped by 5 bases and J by 3 bases; unmatched bases: 7. The germline V gene encodes CDR1 SGHAT and CDR2 FQNNGV. This CDR3 region has 16 residues. The CDR3 bases are TGTGCCAGCAGCCGAACTAGCGGGGGGTCTAAAGAGACCCAGTACTTC. Amino acids: CASSRTSGGSKETQYF.

The chain combines TRBV6-1 with TRBJ2-3; possibly TRBD1 for D (6 bases). The V and J ends lost 4 bases and 1 base respectively, with 12 bases between them. CDR3 size: 15 residues. Germline V gene sequence: CDR1 MNHNS, CDR2 SASEGT. Here the CDR3 DNA reads TGTGCCAGCAGTGCAGGGGTGGTGGGCACAGATACGCAGTATTTT. Encoded protein: CASSAGVVGTDTQYF.

V and J are TRBV6-5 and TRBJ2-3; 11 nucleotides line up with TRBD2. V trimming: 0 bases; J trimming: 0 bases; junction bases outside the gene matches: 5. Germline CDR1 is MNHEY and CDR2 is SVGAGI. CDR3 length equals 18 residues. The CDR3 region is CASSYSSGGGTSTDTQYF. The CDR3 DNA follows: TGTGCCAGCAGTTACTCTAGCGGGGGGGGAACTAGCACAGATACGCAGTATTTT.

The sample holds many counts of this clonotype. CDR3 amino acids: CASSVGGQGNYGYTF. The CDR3 region has the DNA TGTGCCAGCAGCGTAGGGGGACAGGGAAACTATGGCTACACCTTC. The gene calls are TRBV9 and TRBJ1-2; 9 nucleotides align to TRBD1. Trimming removed 0 bases from V and 2 bases from J; junction bases left unmatched: 2. This CDR3 region has 15 residues. Germline assignment: CDR1 SGDLS and CDR2 YYNGEE.

This clonotype was seen only a few times. V gene TRBV5-6 combines with J gene TRBJ2-5; 13 nucleotides line up with TRBD2. The CDR3 contains 18 residues. Germline V gene data show CDR1 as SGHDT and CDR2 as YYEEEE. V lost 5 bases and J lost 1; bases outside the gene matches: 11. DNA of the CDR3: TGTGCCAGCAGTTCGTCGGGACTAGCGGGGACGATCCAAGAGACCCAGTACTTC. Protein: CASSSSGLAGTIQETQYF.

The table lists this clonotype with a few counts. V usage is TRBV20-1 and J usage is TRBJ2-1, with 10 bases identical to TRBD2. Germline CDR1 DFQATT, CDR2 SNEGSKA (reference sequence). The CDR3 has 14 residues. V shed 5 bases and J 8 bases; nucleotides not matched to a gene: 9. The CDR3 spells CSAQAGGPNDEQFF. The CDR3 nucleotides are TGCAGTGCTCAAGCGGGGGGGCCGAATGATGAGCAGTTCTTC.

The chain carries TRBV12-5 and TRBJ1-1; 7 nucleotides agree with TRBD1. J was trimmed by 0 bases and V by 1 base; bases with no gene match: 14. The CDR3 runs 19 residues. Looked up from germline, CDR1 is LGHNT and CDR2 is FRNRAP. The CDR3 spells CASGLASQGVLSLNTEAFF. In DNA form, the CDR3 reads TGTGCTAGTGGTTTGGCTTCCCAGGGGGTCTTATCCCTGAACACTGAAGCTTTCTTT.

The table lists this clonotype with a few counts. The V call is TRBV12-3 or TRBV12-4, the J call TRBJ1-5; perhaps TRBD1 as D (5 bases). V was shortened by 3 bases and J by 1 base, with 7 bases between the two germline ends. The CDR3 covers 14 residues. CDR3 coding DNA: TGTGCCAGCAGTTTTTGGGACAGCAATCAGCCCCAGCATTTT. Amino acids: CASSFWDSNQPQHF.

The chain employs TRBV14 and TRBJ2-1, with 12 bases lining up with TRBD2. Looked up from germline, CDR1 is SGHDN and CDR2 is FVKESK. The CDR3 spans 15 residues. The V segment lost 3 bases and the J segment 5 bases; nucleotides outside the gene matches: 2. CDR3 amino acids: CASSQLAGGDNEQFF. The CDR3 bases are TGTGCCAGCAGCCAGCTAGCGGGGGGGGACAATGAGCAGTTCTTC.

This chain joins TRBV2 and TRBJ2-2; D is undetermined. V gave up 2 bases and J gave up 2 bases, with 9 bases separating them. Germline V gene lookup returns CDR1 SNHLY and CDR2 FYNNEI. The CDR3 runs 15 residues. The CDR3 DNA follows: TGTGCCAGCAGTGAATTGGCAGCTAACACCGGGGAGCTGTTTTTT. It yields the protein CASSELAANTGELFF.

This clonotype was observed a handful of times. This chain links TRBV7-9 with TRBJ1-2, with D possibly matching TRBD1 (6 bases). The V gene's germline CDR1 is SEHNR and CDR2 FQNEAQ (reference sequence). V was pared by 1 base and J by 6 bases, with 15 bases between. CDR3 length: 15 residues. DNA for the CDR3: TGTGCCAGCAGCTTAGGCCAGGGGATTATGGATGGCTACACCTTC. It encodes CASSLGQGIMDGYTF.

The V call is TRBV6-6, the J call TRBJ1-6, with D maybe TRBD1 (6 bases). The CDR3 sequence is 15 residues long. Deletions cut 5 bases from V and 8 bases from J, with 16 bases between. Germline CDR1 reads MNHNY; CDR2 reads SVGAGI (reference sequence). CDR3 region: CASSNNRDRYSPLHF. The CDR3, as DNA: TGTGCCAGCAGTAACAACAGGGATCGGTATTCACCCCTCCACTTT.

This clonotype was observed at least ten times. The chain couples TRBV4-3 to TRBJ2-3; D not resolved. V was cut by 1 base and J by 0 bases, with 11 bases left in between. The CDR3 has 16 residues. CDR1 and CDR2 from the germline V gene are LGHNA and YSLEER. The CDR3 sequence: CASSQGTGYSTDTQYF. CDR3 sequence (DNA): TGCGCCAGCAGCCAAGGGACCGGCTATAGCACAGATACGCAGTATTTT.

The chain couples TRBV20-1 to TRBJ1-1; no clear D. Between the trimmed V and J ends, which lost 2 bases and 2 bases, there was a span of 12 bases. Germline assignment: CDR1 DFQATT and CDR2 SNEGSKA (reference sequence). The CDR3 is 14 amino acids. The CDR3 DNA reads as TGCAGTGCTAGAAGCGGACTCCGAAACACTGAAGCTTTCTTT. Protein product: CSARSGLRNTEAFF.